This T cell receptor beta chain stems from a study of metastatic and nonmetastatic thyroid tumors. Note on this clone: Its matching antigen is unknown. Just one base apart from a much larger clone, this may be a read error.

All patients were treatment-naive before thyroid surgery. Germline lookup yields CDR1 ENHRY and CDR2 SYGVKD. The length of the CDR3 is 14 residues. Points from the study as a whole: Significantly greater TCR beta diversity was reportedly found in malignant thyroid tumors than in benign nodules (in blood and tumor).

Per the original data handling: The authors used CDR3 differences across clinicopathological groups to build a distant-metastasis classifier for papillary thyroid cancer. Using MiXCR, TCRdb re-called clones from the PCR reads. It is TCRdb's table, rather than the study itself, that gives the V and J calls and clone size. The sample has about 59,000 clones, under 20% seen once; the top ten hold about 9.4%. V is TRBV10-3 and J is TRBJ2-7; 7 nucleotides align to TRBD1. The source material was blood. This sequence was found in a male donor with papillary thyroid cancer or a benign thyroid nodule (not recorded which). Some clones in this sample may be carry-over from other donors' samples. In nucleotides, the CDR3 is TGTGCCATCAAACGGGACAGCGCGGTCGGCGAGAAGTACTTC. Translating gives CAIKRDSAVGEKYF.